These 21 T cell receptor beta chains were all obtained from the same sample, sequenced in a study of cytomegalovirus exposure and HLA in healthy donors (dated by TCRdb to 2016 to 2017). Library prep was done by the immunoSEQ multiplex PCR assay. For the multiplex PCR, a mixture combining 60 forward primers for TCR Vbeta segments and 13 reverse primers for TCR Jbeta segments was used. TCRdb's version of the immuneACCESS table is confined to in-frame rearrangements and falls short of the full clone set. An unresolved V gene accounts for under half of the shortfall where checked; the remainder is of unknown origin. The sample table lists 63,000 or so clones, around 79% of them with a count of one. The top ten clonotypes cover about 7.4% of the sample. The sequenced sample consisted of PBMCs. The receptors were gathered from a woman in her 30s in good health and CMV-seropositive.

The chain is built from TRBV27 and TRBJ1-6; tentative D call: TRBD1 (5 bases). The V gene lost 3 bases and the J gene lost 0 bases, with 9 bases spanning the gap. Germline V gene data show CDR1 as MNHEY and CDR2 as SMNVEV (reference sequence). This CDR3 has 16 residues. Here the CDR3 DNA reads TGTGCCAGCAGTTTGACAGCAAGCTCCTATAATTCACCCCTCCACTTT. It is translated as CASSLTASSYNSPLHF.

The genes are TRBV7-8 and TRBJ2-3, with 7 bases aligning to TRBD2. Looked up from germline, CDR1 is SGHVS and CDR2 is FQNEAQ. After removal of 4 bases from V and 1 base from J, the junction contained 8 bases not matched to a gene. This CDR3 has 16 amino acids. CDR3 sequence: CASSSLGSGGTDTQYF. For the CDR3, the DNA is TGTGCCAGCAGCTCCCTGGGGAGCGGGGGCACAGATACGCAGTATTTT. The whole variable domain, filled in from reference TRBV7-8 and TRBJ2-3, reads GAGVSQSPRYKVAKRGQDVALRCDPISGHVSLFWYQQALGQGPEFLTYFQNEAQLDKSGLPSDRFFAERPEGSVSTLKIQRTQQEDSAVYLCASSSLGSGGTDTQYFGPGTRLTVL.

This sequence joins TRBV4-2 and TRBJ2-5; TRBD2 agrees at 9 bases. The CDR3 sequence is 17 residues long. Germline CDR1 is LGHNA and CDR2 is YNFKEQ. V was clipped by 1 base and J by 4 bases; unmatched bases: 10. The CDR3 spells CASSQVVGLASVETQYF. The CDR3 DNA follows: TGTGCCAGCAGCCAAGTTGTAGGACTAGCGTCCGTAGAGACCCAGTACTTC.

V usage is TRBV7-2 and J usage is TRBJ2-4; D is undetermined. This CDR3 region has 16 residues. The V end was cut by 3 bases, the J end by 0 bases, with 12 bases between. CDR1 is SGHTA, CDR2 FQGNSA, per germline. As DNA, the CDR3 is TGTGCCAGCAGCTTTGAGGAGCCCCTAGCCAAAAACATTCAGTACTTC. It encodes CASSFEEPLAKNIQYF. The full variable domain, its missing parts supplied by reference TRBV7-2 and TRBJ2-4, is GAGVSQSPSNKVTEKGKDVELRCDPISGHTALYWYRQSLGQGLEFLIYFQGNSAPDKSGLPSDRFSAERTGGSVSTLTIQRTQQEDSAVYLCASSFEEPLAKNIQYFGAGTRLSVL.

The chain uses TRBV4-1 and TRBJ1-1; D call uncertain. Per the germline V gene, CDR1 is MGHRA and CDR2 is YSYEKL. Trimming took 2 bases from V and 0 from J, leaving 10 bases between them. This CDR3 comprises 15 residues. The CDR3 DNA follows: TGCGCCAGCAGCCAACCTGGGCCTCTGAACACTGAAGCTTTCTTT. Translating gives CASSQPGPLNTEAFF.

This clone occurred a few times. The CDR3: CASSQVAGEGAYEQYF. CDR3 sequence (DNA): TGCGCCAGCAGCCAAGTAGCGGGAGAAGGGGCCTACGAGCAGTACTTC. J is TRBJ2-7 and V is TRBV4-1, with TRBD2 identical over 9 bases. This CDR3 comprises 16 residues. Germline V lookup: CDR1 MGHRA, CDR2 YSYEKL. Trimming took 1 base from V and 2 from J; bases not matched to a gene: 6.

The rearrangement uses TRBV2 and TRBJ1-2; 11 positions match TRBD1. With V trimmed by 8 bases and J by 8 bases, 10 bases remained unmatched. Germline assignment: CDR1 SNHLY and CDR2 FYNNEI. The CDR3 loop spans 14 amino acids. CDR3 sequence: CASRYSGTGGGYTF. CDR3 nucleotides: TGTGCCAGCCGCTATTCCGGGACAGGGGGGGGCTACACCTTC.

The CDR3 bases are TGCAGCGCCCATGGGCGGGGAAGGGACACTGAAGCTTTCTTT. It is translated as CSAHGRGRDTEAFF. The chain combines TRBV29-1 with TRBJ1-1, with D uncertain. V shed 7 bases and J shed 3 bases, with 18 bases lying between them. This CDR3 comprises 14 residues. Germline V gene sequence: CDR1 SQVTM, CDR2 ANQGSEA.

Comments on this clone: At one end, the junction sequence differs from germline, possibly due to a read error. V usage is TRBV11-2 and J usage is TRBJ2-3, with 10 bases lining up with TRBD1. Germline values: CDR1 SGHAT, CDR2 FQNNGV. The CDR3 covers 12 residues. The CDR3, as DNA: TGTGCCAGCAGCTTAAGGGGGGACAGGGGAGCTTTT. This codes for CASSLRGDRGAF.

This sequence joins TRBV19 and TRBJ1-2; D is perhaps TRBD1 (5 bases). Germline assignment: CDR1 LNHDA and CDR2 SQIVND (reference sequence). CDR3 length: 14 residues. Trimming removed 5 bases at V and 7 bases at J, with 17 bases between. The CDR3: CASSPQGGRGGYTF. As DNA, the CDR3 is TGTGCCAGTAGTCCCCAGGGAGGGAGAGGTGGCTACACCTTC.

This chain links TRBV10-3 with TRBJ2-7; 8 bases align to TRBD2. Germline-derived CDR1 and CDR2 are ENHRY and SYGVKD. This CDR3 region has 14 residues. V shed 3 bases, J shed 5 bases, and the junction held 6 bases outside the gene matches. The CDR3 DNA follows: TGTGCCATCAGTGACTCCGGGACTAGAAACGAGCAGTACTTC. This codes for CAISDSGTRNEQYF.

This rearrangement joins TRBV11-2 to TRBJ2-3; D gene uncertain. CDR1 and CDR2 (germline): SGHAT, FQNNGV. The V gene lost 2 bases and the J gene lost 2 bases, with 8 bases spanning the gap. This CDR3 is 14 amino acids long. DNA of the CDR3: TGTGCCAGCAGCTTACGAGGTATCACAGATACGCAGTATTTT. Amino acids: CASSLRGITDTQYF.

The chain uses TRBV25-1 and TRBJ1-2; D may be TRBD1 (5 bases). The germline V gene encodes CDR1 MGHDK and CDR2 SYGVNS. CDR3 length equals 14 residues. The V and J ends lost 3 bases and 8 bases respectively, with 16 bases between them. As DNA, the CDR3 is TGTGCCAGCAGTGAGGGCCAGGGCGTGAGGGGCTACACCTTC. Encoded protein: CASSEGQGVRGYTF.

The rearrangement links TRBV7-2 to TRBJ2-2, with 7 bases matching TRBD1. CDR3 size: 15 residues. Germline lookup yields CDR1 SGHTA and CDR2 FQGNSA. The V and J ends lost 4 bases and 4 bases, in that order; junction bases with no gene match: 6. Here the CDR3 reads CASSSWAGGTGELFF. In nucleotides, the CDR3 is TGTGCCAGCAGCTCGTGGGCAGGGGGCACCGGGGAGCTGTTTTTT. The entire variable domain, with the rest obtained from reference TRBV7-2 and TRBJ2-2, is as follows: GAGVSQSPSNKVTEKGKDVELRCDPISGHTALYWYRQSLGQGLEFLIYFQGNSAPDKSGLPSDRFSAERTGGSVSTLTIQRTQQEDSAVYLCASSSWAGGTGELFFGEGSRLTVL.

The chain couples TRBV27 to TRBJ2-3; TRBD2 aligns across 9 bases. The CDR3 covers 16 residues. The J segment lost 7 bases and the V segment lost 5 bases, leaving 13 bases of the junction unmatched. Per the germline V gene, CDR1 is MNHEY and CDR2 is SMNVEV (reference sequence). CDR3 bases: TGTGCCAGCAGTACCTTCCTCCGGGGACTAGCCCATACGCAGTATTTT. As protein: CASSTFLRGLAHTQYF.

This rearrangement joins TRBV6-5 to TRBJ2-4, with a tentative D call TRBD2 (5 bases). The ends were cut back, 4 bases at V and 2 bases at J, with 12 bases in the middle. The germline CDR1 and CDR2 sequences are MNHEY and SVGAGI. This CDR3 comprises 15 residues. CDR3 DNA sequence: TGTGCCAGCAGTTCGGCCGGGGTAACCAAAAACATTCAGTACTTC. Protein sequence: CASSSAGVTKNIQYF.

This clone was recorded a few times. The rearrangement joins TRBV27 to TRBJ2-1; TRBD1 matches 8 bases. Germline CDR1 MNHEY, CDR2 SMNVEV (reference sequence). This CDR3 comprises 16 residues. The trim removed 7 bases at V and 4 bases at J, leaving 12 bases unmatched. The CDR3 reads CASNPLAGTGYNEQFF. Written as DNA, the CDR3 is TGTGCCAGCAATCCCCTTGCAGGGACAGGATACAATGAGCAGTTCTTC.

This chain connects TRBV13 to TRBJ1-2; 12 bases are shared with TRBD1. V was pared by 5 bases and J by 3 bases, with 13 bases of the junction left unmatched. CDR1 is PRHDT and CDR2 is FYEKMQ in the germline V gene (reference sequence). The CDR3 length is 18 residues. CDR3 sequence: CASSLVGGDRGQDYGYTF. The CDR3 region has the DNA TGTGCCAGCAGCCTAGTCGGGGGGGACAGGGGGCAGGACTATGGCTACACCTTC.

With respect to this clone: Other DNA sequences within the sample encode an identical CDR3. The chain carries TRBV4-3 and TRBJ2-7; 13 bases are shared with TRBD2. Trimming took 3 bases from V and 2 from J; bases not matched to a gene: 1. The CDR3 spans 15 residues. Per germline, CDR1 LGHNA and CDR2 YSLEER. Here the CDR3 reads CASSQGLAGTYEQYF. The CDR3 DNA reads as TGCGCCAGCAGCCAGGGACTAGCGGGAACCTACGAGCAGTACTTC.

This clone was found a few times. This chain joins TRBV30 and TRBJ1-4, with D unresolved. Germline V gene lookup returns CDR1 GTSNPN and CDR2 SVGIG (reference sequence). The V end lost 0 bases, the J end lost 3 bases, and 14 bases lay between the germline ends. The CDR3 consists of 16 residues. The chain's CDR3 is CAWSVPSAKPNEKLFF. CDR3 DNA sequence: TGTGCCTGGAGTGTACCTTCCGCGAAACCTAATGAAAAACTGTTTTTT.

The chain recombines TRBV11-2 with TRBJ2-7, with 7 bases lining up with TRBD1. V trimming: 5 bases; J trimming: 4 bases; junction bases outside the gene matches: 5. Germline CDR1 is SGHAT and CDR2 is FQNNGV. CDR3 length: 13 residues. The CDR3 protein is CASSLGTVYEQYF. The CDR3 DNA reads TGTGCCAGCAGCCTAGGGACAGTTTACGAGCAGTACTTC.